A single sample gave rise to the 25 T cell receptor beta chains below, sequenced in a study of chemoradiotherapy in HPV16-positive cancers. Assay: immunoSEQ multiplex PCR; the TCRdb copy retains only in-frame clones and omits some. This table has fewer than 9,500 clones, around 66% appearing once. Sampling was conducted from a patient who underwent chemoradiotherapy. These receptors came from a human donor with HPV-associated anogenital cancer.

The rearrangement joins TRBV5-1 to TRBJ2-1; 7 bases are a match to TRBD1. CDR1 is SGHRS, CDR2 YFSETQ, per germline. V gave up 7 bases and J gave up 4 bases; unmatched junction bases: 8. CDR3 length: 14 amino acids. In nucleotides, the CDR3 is TGCGCCAGCGGCCGTGGGGACAGTTACAATGAGCAGTTCTTC. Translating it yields CASGRGDSYNEQFF.

The CDR3 loop is CASSRRGNTDTQYF. CDR3 bases: TGTGCCAGCAGCCGGCGGGGTAACACAGATACGCAGTATTTT. This sequence joins TRBV11-1 and TRBJ2-3; tentatively, D is TRBD2 (6 bases). The CDR3 covers 14 residues. Germline values: CDR1 SGHAT, CDR2 FQDESV (reference sequence). V was clipped by 5 bases and J by 2 bases, with 11 bases between them.

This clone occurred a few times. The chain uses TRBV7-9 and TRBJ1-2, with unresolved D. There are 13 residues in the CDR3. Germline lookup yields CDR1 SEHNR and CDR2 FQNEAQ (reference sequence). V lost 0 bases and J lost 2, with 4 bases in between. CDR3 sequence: CASSLALNYGYTF. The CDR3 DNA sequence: TGTGCCAGCAGCTTAGCGCTAAACTATGGCTACACCTTC. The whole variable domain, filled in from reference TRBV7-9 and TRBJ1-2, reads DTGVSQNPRHKITKRGQNVTFRCDPISEHNRLYWYRQTLGQGPEFLTYFQNEAQLEKSRLLSDRFSAERPKGSFSTLEIQRTEQGDSAMYLCASSLALNYGYTFGSGTRLTVV.

This CDR3 reads CASSPASGETQYF. The CDR3 DNA follows: TGTGCCAGCAGCCCGGCCAGCGGGGAGACCCAGTACTTC. The rearrangement links TRBV7-3 to TRBJ2-5, with a tentative D call TRBD2 (6 bases). Trimming stripped 5 bases from V and 5 bases from J, with 12 bases between. Germline V gene sequence: CDR1 SGHTA, CDR2 FQGTGA. The CDR3 totals 13 residues.

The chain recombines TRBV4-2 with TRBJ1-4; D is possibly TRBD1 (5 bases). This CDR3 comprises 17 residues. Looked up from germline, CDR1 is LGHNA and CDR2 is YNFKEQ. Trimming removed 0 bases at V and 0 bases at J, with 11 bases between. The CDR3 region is CASSQDQGRATNEKLFF. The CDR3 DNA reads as TGTGCCAGCAGCCAAGATCAGGGAAGGGCAACTAATGAAAAACTGTTTTTT.

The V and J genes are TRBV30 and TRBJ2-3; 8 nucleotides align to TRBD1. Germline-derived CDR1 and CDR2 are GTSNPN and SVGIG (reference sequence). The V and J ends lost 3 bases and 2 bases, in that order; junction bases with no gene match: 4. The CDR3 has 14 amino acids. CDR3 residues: CAWRRQGTTDTQYF. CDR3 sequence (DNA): TGTGCCTGGAGGCGACAGGGGACCACAGATACGCAGTATTTT.

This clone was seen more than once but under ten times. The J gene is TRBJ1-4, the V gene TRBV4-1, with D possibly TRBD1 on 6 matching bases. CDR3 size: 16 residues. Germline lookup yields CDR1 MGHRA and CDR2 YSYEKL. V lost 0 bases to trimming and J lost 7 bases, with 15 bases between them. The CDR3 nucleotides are TGCGCCAGCAGCCAAGATTGGGGGGGCACTGGTGAAAAACTGTTTTTT. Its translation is CASSQDWGGTGEKLFF.

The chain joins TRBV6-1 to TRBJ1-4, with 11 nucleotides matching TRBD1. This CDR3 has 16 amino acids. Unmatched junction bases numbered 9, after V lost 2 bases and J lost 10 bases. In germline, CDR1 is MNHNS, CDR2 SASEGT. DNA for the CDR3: TGTGCCAGCAGTGAAAGCATCGGGACAGGGGGTGGAAAACTGTTTTTT. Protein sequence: CASSESIGTGGGKLFF.

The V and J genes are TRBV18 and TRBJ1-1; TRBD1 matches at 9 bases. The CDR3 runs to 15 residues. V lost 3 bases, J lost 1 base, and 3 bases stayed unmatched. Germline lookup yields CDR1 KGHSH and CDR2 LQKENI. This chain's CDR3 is CASSPLQGANTEAFF. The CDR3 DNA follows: TGTGCCAGCTCACCCCTACAGGGGGCGAACACTGAAGCTTTCTTT.

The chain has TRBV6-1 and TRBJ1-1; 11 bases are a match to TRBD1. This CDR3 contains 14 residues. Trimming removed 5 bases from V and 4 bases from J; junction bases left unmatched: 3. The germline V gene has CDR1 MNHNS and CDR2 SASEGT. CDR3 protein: CASSLGTGGTEAFF. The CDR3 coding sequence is TGTGCCAGCAGTTTAGGGACAGGGGGCACTGAAGCTTTCTTT.

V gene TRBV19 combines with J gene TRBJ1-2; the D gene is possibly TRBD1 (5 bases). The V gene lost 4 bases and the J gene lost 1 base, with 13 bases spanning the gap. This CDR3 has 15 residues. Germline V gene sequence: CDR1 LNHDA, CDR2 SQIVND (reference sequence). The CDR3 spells CASSTGTTNNYGYTF. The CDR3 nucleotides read TGTGCCAGTAGTACCGGGACCACTAATAACTATGGCTACACCTTC.

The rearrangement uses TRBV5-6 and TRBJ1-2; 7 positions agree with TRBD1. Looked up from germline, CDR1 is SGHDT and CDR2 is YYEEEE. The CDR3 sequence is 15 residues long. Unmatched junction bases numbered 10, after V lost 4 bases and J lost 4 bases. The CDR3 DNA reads TGTGCCAGCAGCCTCACAGGGGCCACTGGCTATGGCTACACCTTC. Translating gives CASSLTGATGYGYTF.

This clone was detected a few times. Here the CDR3 reads CASSPRAGGNSPLHF. CDR3 coding DNA: TGTGCCAGCAGCCCCCGGGCAGGCGGTAATTCACCCCTCCACTTT. This rearrangement joins TRBV11-2 to TRBJ1-6; no reliable D call. The CDR3 covers 15 residues. Germline loops: CDR1 SGHAT, CDR2 FQNNGV. With 5 bases removed from V and 6 bases from J, the gap between germline ends came to 14 bases. Combining the CDR3 with reference TRBV11-2 and TRBJ1-6 gives the whole variable domain EAGVAQSPRYKIIEKRQSVAFWCNPISGHATLYWYQQILGQGPKLLIQFQNNGVVDDSQLPKDRFSAERLKGVDSTLKIQPAKLEDSAVYLCASSPRAGGNSPLHFGNGTRLTVT.

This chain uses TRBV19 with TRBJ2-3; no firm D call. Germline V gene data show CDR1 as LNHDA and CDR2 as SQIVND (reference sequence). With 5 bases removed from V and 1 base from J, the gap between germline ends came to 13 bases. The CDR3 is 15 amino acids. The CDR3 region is CASSPTRHRTDTQYF. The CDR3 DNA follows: TGTGCCAGTAGTCCGACGCGGCACCGCACAGATACGCAGTATTTT.

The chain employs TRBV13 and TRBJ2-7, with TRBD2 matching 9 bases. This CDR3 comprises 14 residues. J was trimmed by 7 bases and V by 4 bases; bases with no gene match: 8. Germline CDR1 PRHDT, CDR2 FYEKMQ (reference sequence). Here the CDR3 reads CASSSLAGPREQYF. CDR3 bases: TGTGCCAGCAGCTCACTAGCGGGCCCTAGAGAGCAGTACTTC.

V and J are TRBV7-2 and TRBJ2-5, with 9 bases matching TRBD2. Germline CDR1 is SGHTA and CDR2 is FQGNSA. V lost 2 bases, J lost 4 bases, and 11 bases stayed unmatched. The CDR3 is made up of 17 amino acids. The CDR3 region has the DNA TGTGCCAGCAGCTTATACCCAGGGGCGGGGGGGCGAGAGACCCAGTACTTC. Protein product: CASSLYPGAGGRETQYF.

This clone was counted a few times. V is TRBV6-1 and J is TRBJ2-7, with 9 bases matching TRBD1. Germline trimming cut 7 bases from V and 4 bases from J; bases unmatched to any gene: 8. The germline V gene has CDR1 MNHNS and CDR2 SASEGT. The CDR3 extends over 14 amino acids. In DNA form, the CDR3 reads TGTGCCAGCATGAGGGGACAGGGAGGTTACGAGCAGTACTTC. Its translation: CASMRGQGGYEQYF.

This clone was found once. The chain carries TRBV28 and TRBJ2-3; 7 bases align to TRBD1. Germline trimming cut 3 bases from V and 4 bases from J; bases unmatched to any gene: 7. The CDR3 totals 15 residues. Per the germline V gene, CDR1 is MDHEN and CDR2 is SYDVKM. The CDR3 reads CASSFHTGAADTQYF. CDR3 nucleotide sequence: TGTGCCAGCAGTTTTCATACAGGGGCAGCAGATACGCAGTATTTT.

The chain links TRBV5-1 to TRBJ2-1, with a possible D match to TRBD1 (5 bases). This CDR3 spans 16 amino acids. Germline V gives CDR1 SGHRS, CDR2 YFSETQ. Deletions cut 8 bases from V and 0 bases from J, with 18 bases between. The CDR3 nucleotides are TGCGCCAGTCAGGGTGAGTCTCCCCCCTCCTACAATGAGCAGTTCTTC. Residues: CASQGESPPSYNEQFF. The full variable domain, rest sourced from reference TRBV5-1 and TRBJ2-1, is KAGVTQTPRYLIKTRGQQVTLSCSPISGHRSVSWYQQTPGQGLQFLFEYFSETQRNKGNFPGRFSGRQFSNSRSEMNVSTLELGDSALYLCASQGESPPSYNEQFFGPGTRLTVL.

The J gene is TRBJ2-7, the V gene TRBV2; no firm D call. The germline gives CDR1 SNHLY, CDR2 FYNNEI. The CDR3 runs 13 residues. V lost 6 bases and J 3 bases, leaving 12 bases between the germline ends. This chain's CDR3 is CASSPWRGYEQYF. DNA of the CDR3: TGTGCCAGCAGCCCGTGGCGAGGCTACGAGCAGTACTTC.

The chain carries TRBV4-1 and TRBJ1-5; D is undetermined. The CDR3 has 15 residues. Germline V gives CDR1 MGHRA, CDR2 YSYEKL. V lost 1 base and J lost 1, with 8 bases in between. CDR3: CASSQGPGSNQPQHF. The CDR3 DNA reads TGCGCCAGCAGCCAAGGCCCCGGGAGCAATCAGCCCCAGCATTTT.

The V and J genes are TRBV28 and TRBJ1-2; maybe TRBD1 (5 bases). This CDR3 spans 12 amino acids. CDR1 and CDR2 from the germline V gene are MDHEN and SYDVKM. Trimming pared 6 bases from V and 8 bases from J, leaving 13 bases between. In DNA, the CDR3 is TGTGCCAGCAGCAGAGGGGTTGGGGGCTACACCTTC. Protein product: CASSRGVGGYTF.

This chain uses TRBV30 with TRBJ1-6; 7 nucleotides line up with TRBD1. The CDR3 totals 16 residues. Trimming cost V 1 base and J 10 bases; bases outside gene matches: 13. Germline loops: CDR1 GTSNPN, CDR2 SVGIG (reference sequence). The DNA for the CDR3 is TGTGCCTGGAGTGAGGGAGTAGAGGGGGCGGCATCACCCCTCCACTTT. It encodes CAWSEGVEGAASPLHF.

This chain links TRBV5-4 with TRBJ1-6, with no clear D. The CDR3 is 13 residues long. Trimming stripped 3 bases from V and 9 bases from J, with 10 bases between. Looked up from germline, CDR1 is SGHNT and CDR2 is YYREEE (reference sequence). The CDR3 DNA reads TGTGCCAGCAGCTCAATGGCGGTTTCACCCCTCCACTTT. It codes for CASSSMAVSPLHF.

The CDR3 protein is CALKNRGVGGYTF. The CDR3 DNA sequence: TGTGCCTTGAAAAACAGGGGCGTGGGGGGCTACACCTTC. This sequence joins TRBV30 and TRBJ1-2, with TRBD1 identical over 7 bases. Germline CDR1 reads GTSNPN; CDR2 reads SVGIG (reference sequence). V shed 7 bases, J shed 8 bases, and the junction held 13 bases outside the gene matches. The CDR3 covers 13 residues.